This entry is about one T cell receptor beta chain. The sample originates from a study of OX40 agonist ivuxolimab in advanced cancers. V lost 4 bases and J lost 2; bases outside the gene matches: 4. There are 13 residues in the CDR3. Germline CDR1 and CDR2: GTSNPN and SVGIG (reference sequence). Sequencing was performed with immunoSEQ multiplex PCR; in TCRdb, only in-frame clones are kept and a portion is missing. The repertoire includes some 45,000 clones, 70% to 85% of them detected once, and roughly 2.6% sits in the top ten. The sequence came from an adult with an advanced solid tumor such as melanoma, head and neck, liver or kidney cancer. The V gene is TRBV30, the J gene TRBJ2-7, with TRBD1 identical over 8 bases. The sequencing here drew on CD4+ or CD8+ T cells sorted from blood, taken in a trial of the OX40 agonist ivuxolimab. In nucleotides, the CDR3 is TGTGCCTGGAAAAGGACAGGGACCTACGAGCAGTACTTC. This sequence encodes CAWKRTGTYEQYF.